These T cell receptor beta chains were read from a single sample in a study of shared clonotypes between healthy human individuals. Measured with immunoSEQ multiplex PCR; TCRdb has only the in-frame clones, and not every one. This sample has around 300,000 clones, with about nine tenths found just once. Sequencing input: memory CD8+ T cells sorted from blood. Receptors originate from a man aged 18 to 35 in good health. The CDR3 runs from the conserved cysteine through the conserved F or W. The D gene is left open where the match is weak. Clone size is stated in some rows and not others, as once, few, many or a class when expanded.

DNA	CDR3	size	D	V	J
TGTGCCAGCAGCCCAGGGGGCTGGCGGGAGATTATGGAGACCCAGTACTTC	CASSPGGWREIMETQYF	.	.	TRBV9	TRBJ2-5
TGTGCCAGCAGCCGAAGCGGGGGGGCTGAGACCCAGTACTTC	CASSRSGGAETQYF	.	TRBD2	TRBV7-3	TRBJ2-5
TGTGCCAGCAGCCACGGACGGACCCGCTCTGGGGCCAACGTCCTGACTTTC	CASSHGRTRSGANVLTF	once	.	TRBV7-3	TRBJ2-6
TGTGCCAGCAGTGTCGGGACAGCTAACTATGGCTACACCTTC	CASSVGTANYGYTF	.	TRBD1	TRBV2	TRBJ1-2
TGTGCCAGTAGTTTTGGACACGCGAACACCGGGGAGCTGTTTTTT	CASSFGHANTGELFF	.	.	TRBV19	TRBJ2-2
TGCGCCAGCAGCCAAGATGGGGAGACTGAAGCTTTCTTT	CASSQDGETEAFF	.	.	TRBV4-3	TRBJ1-1
TGTGCCAGCTCACCTTCCGGGGAGGGTTCCTACGAGCAGTACTTC	CASSPSGEGSYEQYF	.	TRBD2	TRBV18	TRBJ2-7
TGTGCCAGCTCACCACTGGCGGGAGGCTCCTACAATGAGCAGTTCTTC	CASSPLAGGSYNEQFF	.	TRBD2	TRBV18	TRBJ2-1
TGTGCCTGGAGTGTACAGGTCAGCTACCTCGATGGCTACACCTTC	CAWSVQVSYLDGYTF	.	.	TRBV30	TRBJ1-2
TGTGCCAGCAGTTTCAACAGGGACAACACTGAAGCTTTCTTT	CASSFNRDNTEAFF	.	.	TRBV27	TRBJ1-1
TGTGCCAGCAGTCCCGGGACAGGGGGCGTAGAGACCCAGTACTTC	CASSPGTGGVETQYF	.	TRBD1	TRBV6-6	TRBJ2-5
TGTGCCAGCAGCGTAGCGCTGGGGGCGAGTTCCCACGAGCAGTACTTC	CASSVALGASSHEQYF	.	.	TRBV9	TRBJ2-7
TGTGCCTGGAATAGGGACAAGGAGGGGTCACCCCTCCACTTT	CAWNRDKEGSPLHF	.	.	TRBV30	TRBJ1-6
TGTGCCAGCAGCCAGCGCTTAGGGGGCACTGAAGCTTTCTTT	CASSQRLGGTEAFF	.	.	TRBV4-2	TRBJ1-1
TGCGCCAGCAGCTCCGCGTACAATGAGCAGTTCTTC	CASSSAYNEQFF	.	.	TRBV5-1	TRBJ2-1